The 20 T cell receptor beta chains below all came from one sample that was sequenced in a study of T cell repertoires in cytomegalovirus infection. TCRdb reprocessed the reads via MiXCR and lists one record per CDR3 protein. The sample records fewer than 550,000 distinct CDR3 sequences, around 27% being singletons. Input material: PBMCs. Receptors originate from a human donor in good health (CMV status not recorded). Some clones in this sample may be carry-over from other donors' samples.

This clonotype has a handful of counts. The CDR3 loop reads CASRYNEQFF. The CDR3 DNA follows: TGTGCCAGCCGATACAATGAGCAGTTCTTC. J is TRBJ2-1 and V is TRBV6-6, with no clear D. Germline V gene lookup returns CDR1 MNHNY and CDR2 SVGAGI (reference sequence). CDR3 length equals 10 residues. V lost 8 bases and J 4 bases, leaving 3 bases between the germline ends.

This clonotype was detected a few times. This chain uses TRBV5-1 with TRBJ2-2, with unresolved D. This CDR3 contains 15 residues. CDR1 and CDR2 from the germline V gene are SGHRS and YFSETQ. V lost 0 bases and J 6 bases, leaving 12 bases between the germline ends. The CDR3 nucleotides are TGCGCCAGCAGCTTGGAGTCGGGTGCGGCCGGGGAGCTGTTTTTT. It translates to CASSLESGAAGELFF. The whole variable domain, filled in from reference TRBV5-1 and TRBJ2-2, reads KAGVTQTPRYLIKTRGQQVTLSCSPISGHRSVSWYQQTPGQGLQFLFEYFSETQRNKGNFPGRFSGRQFSNSRSEMNVSTLELGDSALYLCASSLESGAAGELFFGEGSRLTVL.

This clonotype was counted only a few times. The chain uses TRBV10-3 and TRBJ2-1; D gene ambiguous. The CDR3 extends over 13 amino acids. Germline lookup yields CDR1 ENHRY and CDR2 SYGVKD. Between the trimmed V and J ends, which lost 0 bases and 12 bases, there was a span of 12 bases. The CDR3 DNA sequence: TGTGCCATCAGTGAGTCCCCCCCTGAAGTGCAGTTCTTC. This codes for CAISESPPEVQFF.

This clonotype was recorded at least ten times. The V call is TRBV6-2 or TRBV6-3, the J call TRBJ1-1, with TRBD1 as a possible D gene (6 bases). The length of the CDR3 is 15 residues. The ends were cut back, 6 bases at V and 1 base at J, with 15 bases in the middle. CDR1 and CDR2 (germline): MNHEY, SVGEGT. The CDR3 is CASSDPGQSNTEAFF. Written as DNA, the CDR3 is TGTGCCAGCAGCGATCCGGGACAATCGAACACTGAAGCTTTCTTT.

This clonotype was seen ten or more times. This chain uses TRBV27 with TRBJ2-1, with 8 bases identical to TRBD1. Losses at the gene ends were 2 bases for V and 5 bases for J; bases not matched to a gene: 5. This CDR3 region has 15 residues. Germline V gene sequence: CDR1 MNHEY, CDR2 SMNVEV (reference sequence). In nucleotides, the CDR3 is TGTGCCAGCAGTTTACAGGGGGCTGCCCACAATGAGCAGTTCTTC. Encoded protein: CASSLQGAAHNEQFF.

This clonotype was recorded at least ten times. This chain uses TRBV7-2 with TRBJ2-7; D is perhaps TRBD1 (5 bases). The CDR3 runs to 14 residues. Between the trimmed V and J ends, which lost 8 bases and 5 bases, there was a span of 19 bases. Per the germline V gene, CDR1 is SGHTA and CDR2 is FQGNSA. The chain's CDR3 is CASGPAGKKNEQYF. As DNA, the CDR3 is TGTGCCAGCGGCCCGGCAGGGAAAAAGAACGAGCAGTACTTC.

This clonotype came up many times. This chain uses TRBV7-2 with TRBJ2-7; D is unresolved. The ends were cut back, 3 bases at V and 3 bases at J, with 9 bases in the middle. This CDR3 has 13 residues. Germline V gene data show CDR1 as SGHTA and CDR2 as FQGNSA. CDR3 sequence (DNA): TGTGCCAGCAGCTTGTCAAGGGACTACGAGCAGTACTTC. Protein sequence: CASSLSRDYEQYF.

The chain couples TRBV2 to TRBJ2-1; 9 bases map to TRBD2. V lost 3 bases and J lost 6; bases outside the gene matches: 9. Germline loops: CDR1 SNHLY, CDR2 FYNNEI. This CDR3 comprises 16 residues. CDR3 in amino acids: CASSDIPPSGTNEQFF. Here the CDR3 DNA reads TGTGCCAGCAGTGATATCCCCCCTAGCGGGACCAATGAGCAGTTCTTC.

The chain combines TRBV4-3 with TRBJ2-1; TRBD2 matches 10 bases. With V trimmed by 0 bases and J by 11 bases, 7 bases remained unmatched. The CDR3 has 15 amino acids. CDR1 and CDR2 from the germline V gene are LGHNA and YSLEER. This CDR3 reads CASSQEPSGSHKQFF. The CDR3 coding sequence is TGCGCCAGCAGCCAAGAACCTAGCGGGAGTCATAAGCAGTTCTTC.

Only a few counts were recorded for this clonotype. V is TRBV6-2 or TRBV6-3 and J is TRBJ2-7; 13 positions match TRBD2. The CDR3 runs 14 residues. The germline gives CDR1 MNHEY, CDR2 SVGEGT. V lost 5 bases, J lost 5 bases, and 3 bases stayed unmatched. The CDR3 protein is CASSGGLAGHEQYF. CDR3 DNA sequence: TGTGCCAGCAGTGGGGGACTAGCGGGACACGAGCAGTACTTC.

This clonotype has more than one count but fewer than ten. V usage is TRBV7-9 and J usage is TRBJ2-5; D may be TRBD2 (6 bases). Germline V CDR1 and CDR2: SEHNR, FQNEAQ (reference sequence). The CDR3 is made up of 15 amino acids. Trimming removed 0 bases from V and 1 base from J, with 9 bases in between. In nucleotides, the CDR3 is TGTGCCAGCAGCTTAGCCAGCGGGCTCCAAGAGACCCAGTACTTC. This codes for CASSLASGLQETQYF.

This clonotype was recorded many times. The junction shows a germline mismatch at one end, possibly a read error. V usage is TRBV11-3 and J usage is TRBJ1-2; D is unclear. Germline lookup yields CDR1 SGHNT and CDR2 YENEEA. This CDR3 has 17 residues. The CDR3, as DNA: TGTGCCAGCAGCATAGAAGGACCCGGGCTCCGCCACTATGGCTACACCTTC. It codes for CASSIEGPGLRHYGYTF.

The chain employs TRBV19 and TRBJ1-1; D may be TRBD1 (6 bases). In germline, CDR1 is LNHDA, CDR2 SQIVND (reference sequence). The germline V and J ends were trimmed by 6 bases and 5 bases, with 22 bases remaining between them. The CDR3 loop spans 16 amino acids. The CDR3 is CASSTLTGIRGTEAFF. CDR3 DNA sequence: TGTGCCAGTAGCACTCTGACGGGCATCAGGGGAACTGAAGCTTTCTTT. The full variable domain, completed using reference TRBV19 and TRBJ1-1, is DGGITQSPKYLFRKEGQNVTLSCEQNLNHDAMYWYRQDPGQGLRLIYYSQIVNDFQKGDIAEGYSVSREKKESFPLTVTSAQKNPTAFYLCASSTLTGIRGTEAFFGQGTRLTVV.

This clonotype was seen only a few times. The chain links TRBV5-4 to TRBJ2-3; 11 nucleotides line up with TRBD2. Germline V gene lookup returns CDR1 SGHNT and CDR2 YYREEE (reference sequence). The CDR3 is 14 amino acids. Trimming removed 4 bases from V and 11 bases from J; junction bases left unmatched: 9. The DNA of the CDR3 is TGTGCCAGCAGCAGGGGACTAGCGGACGTAAAGCAGTATTTT. Translated, it gives CASSRGLADVKQYF.

In this sample, this clonotype turned up many times. J is TRBJ1-2 and V is TRBV7-2, with D hard to call. The germline CDR1 and CDR2 sequences are SGHTA and FQGNSA. CDR3 length: 18 residues. Trimming stripped 4 bases from V and 3 bases from J, with 24 bases between. CDR3 region: CASSSPDFHSVRHYGYTF. The CDR3 DNA reads TGTGCCAGCAGCTCTCCGGACTTCCACTCCGTCCGGCACTATGGCTACACCTTC.

The chain combines TRBV25-1 with TRBJ1-2; 12 bases are a match to TRBD1. The trim removed 4 bases at V and 7 bases at J, leaving 7 bases unmatched. Germline lookup yields CDR1 MGHDK and CDR2 SYGVNS. The length of the CDR3 is 15 residues. For the CDR3, the DNA is TGTGCCAGCAGTGTCCGGGACAGGGGGCTGGGTGGCTACACCTTC. Amino acids: CASSVRDRGLGGYTF.

This rearrangement joins TRBV10-1 to TRBJ2-7, with 10 bases fitting TRBD2. Per germline, CDR1 WNHNN and CDR2 SYGVQD (reference sequence). V trimming: 10 bases; J trimming: 3 bases; junction bases outside the gene matches: 6. There are 13 residues in the CDR3. The CDR3 nucleotides read TGCGCCAAACCGGGACTAGCGAGCTACGAGCAGTACGTC. Encoded protein: CAKPGLASYEQYV.

The chain couples TRBV14 to TRBJ2-1; TRBD2 agrees at 9 bases. The germline CDR1 and CDR2 sequences are SGHDN and FVKESK. The CDR3 length is 15 residues. After removal of 2 bases from V and 4 bases from J, the junction contained 3 bases not matched to a gene. As DNA, the CDR3 is TGTGCCAGCAGCCAAACTAGCGGGCTATACAATGAGCAGTTCTTC. Translation gives CASSQTSGLYNEQFF. The variable domain in full, completed from reference TRBV14 and TRBJ2-1, reads EAGVTQFPSHSVIEKGQTVTLRCDPISGHDNLYWYRRVMGKEIKFLLHFVKESKQDESGMPNNRFLAERTGGTYSTLKVQPAELEDSGVYFCASSQTSGLYNEQFFGPGTRLTVL.

This clonotype showed up just a few times. The chain couples TRBV5-1 to TRBJ2-7, with D unclear. The V end was cut by 0 bases, the J end by 5 bases, with 9 bases between. This CDR3 is built from 13 residues. Germline CDR1 reads SGHRS; CDR2 reads YFSETQ. The DNA of the CDR3 is TGCGCCAGCAGCTTGGAGGGTATCCACGAGCAGTACTTC. As protein: CASSLEGIHEQYF.

This clonotype was observed at least ten times. The chain employs TRBV7-8 and TRBJ2-1; 11 bases align to TRBD2. CDR3 length: 15 residues. Germline CDR1 reads SGHVS; CDR2 reads FQNEAQ. V shed 5 bases, J shed 9 bases, and the junction held 9 bases outside the gene matches. The CDR3 DNA reads as TGTGCCAGCAGCCCTATAGCGGGAGGGCGCGGTGAGCAGTTCTTC. This gives the protein CASSPIAGGRGEQFF.